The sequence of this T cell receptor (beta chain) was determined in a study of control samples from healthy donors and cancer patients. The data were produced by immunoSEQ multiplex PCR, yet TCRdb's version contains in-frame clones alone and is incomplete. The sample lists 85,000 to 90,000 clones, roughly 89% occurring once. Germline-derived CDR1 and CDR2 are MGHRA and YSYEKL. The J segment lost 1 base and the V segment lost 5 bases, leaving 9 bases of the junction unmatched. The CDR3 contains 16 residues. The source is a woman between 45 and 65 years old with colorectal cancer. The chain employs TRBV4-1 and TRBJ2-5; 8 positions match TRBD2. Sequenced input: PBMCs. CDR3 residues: CASSALGGGTQETQYF. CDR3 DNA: TGCGCCAGCAGCGCCTTGGGCGGGGGGACCCAAGAGACCCAGTACTTC.